One and the same sample provided the 26 T cell receptor beta chains below, sequenced in a study of tumor-infiltrating lymphocytes in primary liver carcinoma. Starting from approximately 500 ng of total RNA, TCR beta cDNA was produced with a primer in the constant region. Generation of the TCR beta libraries relied on three nested multiplex PCR rounds using slightly modified ARM-PCR. The first two PCR rounds used TRBV1-TRBV30 primers with a Cbeta primer, roughly 10 cycles each. TCRdb used MiXCR to reprocess the multiplex PCR reads, holding one entry per CDR3 protein. The sample lists tens of thousands of distinct CDR3 sequences, over 60% occurring once. Without any cell sorting, about 20-32 mg of bulk tissue yielded co-extracted RNA and DNA. The sequenced sample consisted of liver tumor tissue from sampling region 4. Subset defined: tumor region T4, right-lateral pole. Receptors were obtained from a middle-aged man with primary liver carcinoma and hepatitis B virus infection.

As regards this clonotype: At one boundary the junction diverges from the germline segment, which might be a read error. This chain uses TRBV29-1 with TRBJ2-3; a weak D match, TRBD2 (5 bases). The length of the CDR3 is 15 residues. Germline V gives CDR1 SQVTM, CDR2 ANQGSEA. As DNA, the CDR3 is TGCGGCGTTGGAGGACCCATAACTAGCACAGATACGCAGTATTTT. Protein: CGVGGPITSTDTQYF.

V is TRBV6-1 and J is TRBJ1-2; 8 bases align to TRBD1. Trimming removed 7 bases from V and 2 bases from J; junction bases left unmatched: 9. Germline assignment: CDR1 MNHNS and CDR2 SASEGT. This CDR3 spans 15 amino acids. The chain's CDR3 is CASNTGDRLNYGYTF. In DNA, the CDR3 is TGTGCCAGCAATACTGGGGACAGGTTGAACTATGGCTACACCTTC.

The V gene is TRBV29-1, the J gene TRBJ2-3, with D perhaps matching TRBD1 (5 bases). Between the trimmed V and J ends, which lost 4 bases and 5 bases, there was a span of 13 bases. This CDR3 contains 13 residues. Germline V gene data show CDR1 as SQVTM and CDR2 as ANQGSEA. CDR3 residues: CSVGKGQRDTQYF. CDR3 bases: TGCAGCGTTGGTAAGGGGCAGAGAGATACGCAGTATTTT.

Points on this clonotype: At one end the junction does not follow the germline gene, possibly because of a read error. The V and J genes are TRBV6-1 and TRBJ1-5; D gene uncertain. Germline V gene sequence: CDR1 MNHNS, CDR2 SASEGT. This CDR3 spans 14 amino acids. The CDR3, as DNA: TGTGCCAGTAGACGGGCCTCCCAAGGTCAGCCCCAGCATTTC. This codes for CASRRASQGQPQHF.

The sample holds many counts of this clonotype. The chain employs TRBV5-1 and TRBJ2-5; D not certain. CDR1 and CDR2 from the germline V gene are SGHRS and YFSETQ. This CDR3 is built from 12 residues. Between the trimmed V and J ends, which lost 4 bases and 5 bases, there was a span of 9 bases. This chain's CDR3 is CASSTVGETQYF. CDR3 nucleotides: TGCGCCAGCAGCACAGTAGGGGAGACCCAGTACTTC. The entire variable domain, with the rest obtained from reference TRBV5-1 and TRBJ2-5, is as follows: KAGVTQTPRYLIKTRGQQVTLSCSPISGHRSVSWYQQTPGQGLQFLFEYFSETQRNKGNFPGRFSGRQFSNSRSEMNVSTLELGDSALYLCASSTVGETQYFGPGTRLLVL.

This clonotype has ten or more counts. The chain has TRBV12-3 or TRBV12-4 and TRBJ2-3; no definite D call. This CDR3 comprises 15 residues. V dropped 1 base and J dropped 2 bases, with 10 bases sitting between them. The CDR3 region has the DNA TGTGCCAGCAGTTTAGGCTACCCCCCCACAGATACGCAGTATTTT. Translating it yields CASSLGYPPTDTQYF.

On this clonotype itself: This sequence may be a read error, since a much larger clone differs from it by one base. V usage is TRBV30 and J usage is TRBJ1-6, with 8 nucleotides matching TRBD1. The CDR3 covers 14 residues. The germline gives CDR1 GTSNPN, CDR2 SVGIG (reference sequence). CDR3 region: CAWSDRGNNPPLHF. The CDR3 DNA is TGTGCCTGGAGTGACAGGGGGAATAATCCACCCCTCCACTTT.

Note on this clonotype: This likely comes from a read error, as the CDR3 has no conserved phenylalanine or tryptophan at its end. This chain links TRBV11-2 with TRBJ2-5; D is possibly TRBD1 (6 bases). Germline V lookup: CDR1 SGHAT, CDR2 FQNNGV. The CDR3 is 17 amino acids. The CDR3 DNA reads as TGTGCCAGCAGCTTACTCAGTGGGGGCAGCCGGCAAGAGGCCCAGTACTAC. Its protein is CASSLLSGGSRQEAQYY.

The rearrangement uses TRBV6-1 and TRBJ2-5; 7 positions match TRBD1. Per the germline V gene, CDR1 is MNHNS and CDR2 is SASEGT. The CDR3 is made up of 13 amino acids. CDR3: CTNTTGHQETQYF. The CDR3 nucleotides are TGTACCAACACGACAGGGCACCAAGAGACCCAGTACTTC.

V gene TRBV11-1 combines with J gene TRBJ2-3; 8 bases line up with TRBD2. Per the germline V gene, CDR1 is SGHAT and CDR2 is FQDESV (reference sequence). The CDR3 totals 16 residues. The CDR3 sequence: CNSSLGTSTQTDTQYF. The CDR3 nucleotides are TGTAACAGCAGCCTCGGGACTAGTACACAAACAGATACGCAGTATTTT.

This rearrangement joins TRBV28 to TRBJ2-2; TRBD1 is a possible D gene (6 bases). Germline V CDR1 and CDR2: MDHEN, SYDVKM. The V and J ends lost 3 bases and 13 bases respectively, with 15 bases between them. The CDR3 extends over 13 amino acids. CDR3 DNA: TGTGCCAGCAGTTTGGCACAAACCAGGGGGCTGTTTTTT. Encoded protein: CASSLAQTRGLFF.

The V gene is TRBV6-6, the J gene TRBJ1-1, with D perhaps matching TRBD1 (6 bases). Germline values: CDR1 MNHNY, CDR2 SVGAGI (reference sequence). Trimming pared 9 bases from V and 1 base from J, leaving 12 bases between. The CDR3 length is 13 residues. CDR3 region: CARRRQENTEAFF. CDR3 in DNA: TGTGCCAGAAGACGACAGGAGAACACTGAAGCTTTCTTT.

This clonotype was seen ten or more times. A much larger clone differs from this one at a single base, so this may be a read error. The genes are TRBV29-1 and TRBJ1-1; D not resolved. The CDR3 contains 11 residues. The germline gives CDR1 SQVTM, CDR2 ANQGSEA. CDR3: CSVPVNTVAFF. The CDR3 DNA sequence: TGCAGCGTGCCAGTGAACACTGTAGCTTTCTTT.

The chain carries TRBV11-2 and TRBJ2-7; 8 nucleotides agree with TRBD1. Germline assignment: CDR1 SGHAT and CDR2 FQNNGV. The CDR3 runs to 14 residues. Losses at the gene ends were 3 bases for V and 7 bases for J; bases not matched to a gene: 8. This chain's CDR3 is CASSLGQVGHEQYF. CDR3 DNA: TGTGCCAGCAGCTTGGGACAGGTAGGCCATGAGCAGTACTTC.

Worth noting for this clonotype: A junction end diverges from the germline sequence, so it may reflect a read error. V gene TRBV11-2 combines with J gene TRBJ2-3, with 10 bases lining up with TRBD2. CDR1 and CDR2 (germline): SGHAT, FQNNGV. The CDR3 has 20 amino acids. CDR3 loop: CASSSDGLAEPIFDEDTQYF. The CDR3 region has the DNA TGTGCCAGTAGCTCAGATGGACTAGCGGAGCCCATCTTTGACGAAGATACGCAGTATTTT.

Comment on this clonotype: The CDR3 end shows no conserved phenylalanine or tryptophan, and so a read error is likely. Because the CDR3's place on the DNA is in doubt, the DNA is left out and the CDR3 is given as listed by TCRdb. The chain employs TRBV11-2 and TRBJ2-3; TRBD1 reflects the table's D call only, with no check against the DNA. The CDR3 is 14 residues long, ends included. From germline, CDR1 is SGHAT and CDR2 FQNNGV. The CDR3 spells CTSSLVGGPDTRYL.

To note about this clonotype: The junction differs from germline at one of its ends, possibly a read error. The chain couples TRBV30 to TRBJ2-3; TRBD1 or TRBD2 may be the D gene (5 bases each). Germline V gene data show CDR1 as GTSNPN and CDR2 as SVGIG (reference sequence). This CDR3 is built from 14 residues. The DNA of the CDR3 is TGTGCCTGGAGTGTACAATCAGATGGGGGTACGCTGTATTTT. Its translation: CAWSVQSDGGTLYF.

Note on this clonotype: At one end, the junction sequence differs from germline, possibly due to a read error. The chain combines TRBV7-9 with TRBJ2-3; 9 nucleotides line up with TRBD2. Germline lookup yields CDR1 SEHNR and CDR2 FQNEAQ (reference sequence). The CDR3 spans 15 residues. CDR3 DNA: TGTGCCAGCAGCTTAGCGACTAGCGGCACAGATACGAAGTATTTT. Translation: CASSLATSGTDTKYF.

This sequence joins TRBV11-1 and TRBJ2-3; the match to TRBD2 covers 9 bases. Germline values: CDR1 SGHAT, CDR2 FQDESV (reference sequence). The CDR3 has 16 amino acids. The CDR3 bases are TGTGCTAGAAGCCTAGGGACTAGCACACAAACAGATACGCAGTATTTT. This sequence encodes CARSLGTSTQTDTQYF.

Concerning this clonotype itself: A junction boundary mismatches the germline segment, possibly from a read error. The chain employs TRBV10-1 and TRBJ2-5; possible D gene TRBD1, 5 bases. The CDR3 sequence is 15 residues long. Germline values: CDR1 WNHNN, CDR2 SYGVQD (reference sequence). CDR3 residues: CASSESGYGQEIQYF. The CDR3 nucleotides read TGCGCCAGCAGTGAGTCAGGTTATGGACAAGAGATCCAGTACTTC.

At least ten counts were recorded for this clonotype. The CDR3 is CASSSWGEATYNEQFF. The CDR3 DNA is TGTGCCAGCAGCTCGTGGGGGGAGGCCACCTACAATGAGCAGTTCTTC. The rearrangement uses TRBV7-8 and TRBJ2-1; the D gene is possibly TRBD2 (6 bases). Germline loops: CDR1 SGHVS, CDR2 FQNEAQ. The CDR3 has 16 amino acids. Trimming removed 4 bases from V and 2 bases from J, with 15 bases in between.

Remarks on this clonotype: Being one base from a much bigger clone, this may be a read error. This chain uses TRBV7-9 with TRBJ2-1, with unresolved D. The germline V gene encodes CDR1 SEHNR and CDR2 FQNEAQ (reference sequence). The CDR3 runs 15 residues. In DNA, the CDR3 is TGTGCCAGCAATCTTATCTTGAGCTCCTACAGTGAGCAGTTCTTC. This codes for CASNLILSSYSEQFF.

On this clonotype: The junction departs from germline at one end; a sequencing error may be responsible. J is TRBJ2-3 and V is TRBV11-1; TRBD2 aligns across 8 bases. The germline gives CDR1 SGHAT, CDR2 FQDESV (reference sequence). CDR3 length equals 14 residues. CDR3 DNA: TGTACCAGCGCGGGGGGAGCTGGCACAGTTACGCAGTATTTT. Translation: CTSAGGAGTVTQYF.

Points on this clonotype: It may be a read error: a sequence one base away is much more abundant. The V gene is TRBV10-3, the J gene TRBJ2-7; D ambiguous. CDR3 length equals 13 residues. Germline V gene data show CDR1 as ENHRY and CDR2 as SYGVKD. Trimming shortened V by 2 bases and J by 6 bases, and 11 bases separated the two germline ends. CDR3: CAISELATCEQYF. As DNA, the CDR3 is TGTGCCATCAGTGAGCTGGCCACCTGCGAGCAGTACTTC.

Of note for this clonotype: At one end, the junction sequence differs from germline, possibly due to a read error. The rearrangement links TRBV11-2 to TRBJ2-7, with D tentatively TRBD2 (5 bases). CDR1 is SGHAT and CDR2 is FQNNGV in the germline V gene. The CDR3 is 13 residues long. The CDR3 protein is CASTRECLYEQYF. The CDR3 bases are TGTGCAAGCACTAGGGAGTGCCTTTACGAGCAGTACTTC.

Concerning this clonotype: Possible read error: a much larger clone is one base away. This chain joins TRBV5-1 and TRBJ2-2; TRBD1 aligns across 10 bases. This CDR3 has 14 residues. CDR1 and CDR2 (germline): SGHRS, YFSETQ. V gave up 6 bases and J gave up 6 bases; unmatched junction bases: 5. The CDR3: CASNAGQGAGELFF. CDR3 in DNA: TGCGCCAGCAACGCCGGACAGGGGGCCGGGGAGCTGTTTTTT.